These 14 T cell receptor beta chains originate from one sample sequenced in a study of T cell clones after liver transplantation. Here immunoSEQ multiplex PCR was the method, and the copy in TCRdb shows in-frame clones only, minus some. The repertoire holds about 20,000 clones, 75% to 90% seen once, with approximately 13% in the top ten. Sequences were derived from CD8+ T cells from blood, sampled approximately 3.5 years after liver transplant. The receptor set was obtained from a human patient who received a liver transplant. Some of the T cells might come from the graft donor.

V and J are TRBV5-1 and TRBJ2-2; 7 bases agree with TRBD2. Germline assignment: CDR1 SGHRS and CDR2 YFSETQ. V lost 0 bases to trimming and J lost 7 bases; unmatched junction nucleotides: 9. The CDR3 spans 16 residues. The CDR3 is CASSLAVGGPSGELFF. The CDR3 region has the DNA TGCGCCAGCAGCTTGGCGGTGGGAGGGCCGAGCGGGGAGCTGTTTTTT.

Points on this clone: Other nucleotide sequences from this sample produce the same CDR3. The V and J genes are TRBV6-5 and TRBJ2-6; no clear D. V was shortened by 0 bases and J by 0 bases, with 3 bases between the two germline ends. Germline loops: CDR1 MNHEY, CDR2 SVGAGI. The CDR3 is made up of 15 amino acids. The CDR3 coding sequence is TGTGCCAGCAGTTACTCTAGCTCTGGGGCCAACGTCCTGACTTTC. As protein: CASSYSSSGANVLTF.

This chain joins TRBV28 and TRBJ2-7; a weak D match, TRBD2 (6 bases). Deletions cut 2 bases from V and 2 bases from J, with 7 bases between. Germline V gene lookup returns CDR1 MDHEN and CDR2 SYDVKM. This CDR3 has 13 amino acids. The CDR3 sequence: CASSLGGTYEQYF. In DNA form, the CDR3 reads TGTGCCAGCAGTTTAGGGGGGACCTACGAGCAGTACTTC. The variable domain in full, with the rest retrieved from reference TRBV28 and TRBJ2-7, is DVKVTQSSRYLVKRTGEKVFLECVQDMDHENMFWYRQDPGLGLRLIYFSYDVKMKEKGDIPEGYSVSREKKERFSLILESASTNQTSMYLCASSLGGTYEQYFGPGTRLTVT.

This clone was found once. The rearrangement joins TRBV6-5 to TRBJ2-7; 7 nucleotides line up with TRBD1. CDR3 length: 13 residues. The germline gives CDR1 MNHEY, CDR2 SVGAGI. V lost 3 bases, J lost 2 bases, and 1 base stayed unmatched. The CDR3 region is CASSYQGAYEQYF. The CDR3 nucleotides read TGTGCCAGCAGTTATCAGGGGGCCTACGAGCAGTACTTC.

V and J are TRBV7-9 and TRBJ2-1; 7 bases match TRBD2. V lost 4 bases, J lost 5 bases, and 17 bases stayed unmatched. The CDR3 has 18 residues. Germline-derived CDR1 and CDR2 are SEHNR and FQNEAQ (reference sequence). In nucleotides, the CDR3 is TGTGCCAGCAGCTCCTCCCTGAGGAGCGGGACTATCCACAATGAGCAGTTCTTC. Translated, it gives CASSSSLRSGTIHNEQFF.

CDR3 sequence: CASRTPLWEIYGYTF. In DNA form, the CDR3 reads TGTGCCAGCAGGACCCCTCTATGGGAAATCTATGGCTACACCTTC. The chain recombines TRBV6-5 with TRBJ1-2; D is ambiguous. The CDR3 loop spans 15 amino acids. The V end lost 6 bases, the J end lost 4 bases, and 18 bases lay between the germline ends. In germline, CDR1 is MNHEY, CDR2 SVGAGI.

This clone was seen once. CDR3 sequence (DNA): TGCGCCAGCAGTGAAGAGGGAGAGACCCAGTACTTC. This codes for CASSEEGETQYF. The chain carries TRBV10-2 and TRBJ2-5; maybe TRBD2 (5 bases). The CDR3 has 12 amino acids. Deletions cut 3 bases from V and 4 bases from J, with 6 bases between. Germline V lookup: CDR1 WSHSY, CDR2 SAAADI.

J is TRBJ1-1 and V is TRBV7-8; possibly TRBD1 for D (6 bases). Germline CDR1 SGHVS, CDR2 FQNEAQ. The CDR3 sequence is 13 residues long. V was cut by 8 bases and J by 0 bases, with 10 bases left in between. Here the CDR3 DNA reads TGTGCCAGCCACACAGGGATGAACACTGAAGCTTTCTTT. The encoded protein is CASHTGMNTEAFF.

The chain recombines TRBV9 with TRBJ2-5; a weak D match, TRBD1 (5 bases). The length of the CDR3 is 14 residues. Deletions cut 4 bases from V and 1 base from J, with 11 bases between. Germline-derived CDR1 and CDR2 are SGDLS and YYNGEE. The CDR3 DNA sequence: TGTGCCAGCAGCTTGGGGCCGAGCCAAGAGACCCAGTACTTC. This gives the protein CASSLGPSQETQYF.

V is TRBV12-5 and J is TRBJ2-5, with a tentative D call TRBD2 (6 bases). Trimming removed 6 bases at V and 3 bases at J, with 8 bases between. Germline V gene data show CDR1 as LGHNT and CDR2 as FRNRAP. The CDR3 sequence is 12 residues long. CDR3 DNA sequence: TGTGCTAGTGGCCCGGGGGAAGAGACCCAGTACTTC. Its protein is CASGPGEETQYF.

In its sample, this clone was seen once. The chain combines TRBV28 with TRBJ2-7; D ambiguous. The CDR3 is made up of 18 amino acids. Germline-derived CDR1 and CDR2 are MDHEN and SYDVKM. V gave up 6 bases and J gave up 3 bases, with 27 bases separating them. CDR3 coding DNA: TGTGCCAGCAGCCCCGCCCCTAGTATAGGCTATTATTTCTACGAGCAGTACTTC. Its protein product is CASSPAPSIGYYFYEQYF.

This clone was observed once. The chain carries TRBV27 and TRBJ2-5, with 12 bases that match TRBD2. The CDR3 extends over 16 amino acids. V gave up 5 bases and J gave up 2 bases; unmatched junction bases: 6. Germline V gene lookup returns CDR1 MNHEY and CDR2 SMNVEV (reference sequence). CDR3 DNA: TGTGCCAGCAGTCTACTAGCGGGAGGCTTGCAAGAGACCCAGTACTTC. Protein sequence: CASSLLAGGLQETQYF.

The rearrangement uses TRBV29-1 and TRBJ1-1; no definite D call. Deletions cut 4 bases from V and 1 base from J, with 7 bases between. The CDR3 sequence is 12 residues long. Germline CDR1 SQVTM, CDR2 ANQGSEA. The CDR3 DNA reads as TGCAGCGTTGTAAGCGGGAACACTGAAGCTTTCTTT. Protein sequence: CSVVSGNTEAFF.

This CDR3 is CSFFGGTEAFF. CDR3 nucleotides: TGCAGCTTCTTTGGGGGCACTGAAGCTTTCTTT. This sequence joins TRBV29-1 and TRBJ1-1; D is perhaps TRBD1 (5 bases). Trimming shortened V by 8 bases and J by 4 bases, and 11 bases separated the two germline ends. Per germline, CDR1 SQVTM and CDR2 ANQGSEA. The CDR3 extends over 11 amino acids.